This T cell receptor beta chain originates from a study of T cells after yellow fever vaccination. General study points: Post-booster samples contained most primary-vaccination clones (approximately 96% CD4, roughly 88% CD8).

Judged by abundance, this clonotype is medium-sized. Via MiXCR, TCRdb re-called the 5' RACE reads, giving one row per CDR3 protein. Among about 22,000 distinct CDR3 sequences listed, 4% to 6% were seen once. This CDR3 is 12 amino acids long. The germline V and J ends were trimmed by 5 bases and 7 bases, with 9 bases remaining between them. CDR1 PRHDT and CDR2 FYEKMQ come from the germline V gene (reference sequence). This specimen consisted of PBMCs, either bulk or a sorted T-cell subset (CD4+, CD8+, memory, or dextramer-sorted; not recorded which), obtained about 41 days after the first yellow fever vaccination. The source is a man aged 18 to 29 who received the YFV17D yellow fever vaccine. The chain joins TRBV13 to TRBJ2-1, with D unresolved. As DNA, the CDR3 is TGTGCCAGCAGCGCATTGGGAAATGAGCAGTTCTTC. It yields the protein CASSALGNEQFF.